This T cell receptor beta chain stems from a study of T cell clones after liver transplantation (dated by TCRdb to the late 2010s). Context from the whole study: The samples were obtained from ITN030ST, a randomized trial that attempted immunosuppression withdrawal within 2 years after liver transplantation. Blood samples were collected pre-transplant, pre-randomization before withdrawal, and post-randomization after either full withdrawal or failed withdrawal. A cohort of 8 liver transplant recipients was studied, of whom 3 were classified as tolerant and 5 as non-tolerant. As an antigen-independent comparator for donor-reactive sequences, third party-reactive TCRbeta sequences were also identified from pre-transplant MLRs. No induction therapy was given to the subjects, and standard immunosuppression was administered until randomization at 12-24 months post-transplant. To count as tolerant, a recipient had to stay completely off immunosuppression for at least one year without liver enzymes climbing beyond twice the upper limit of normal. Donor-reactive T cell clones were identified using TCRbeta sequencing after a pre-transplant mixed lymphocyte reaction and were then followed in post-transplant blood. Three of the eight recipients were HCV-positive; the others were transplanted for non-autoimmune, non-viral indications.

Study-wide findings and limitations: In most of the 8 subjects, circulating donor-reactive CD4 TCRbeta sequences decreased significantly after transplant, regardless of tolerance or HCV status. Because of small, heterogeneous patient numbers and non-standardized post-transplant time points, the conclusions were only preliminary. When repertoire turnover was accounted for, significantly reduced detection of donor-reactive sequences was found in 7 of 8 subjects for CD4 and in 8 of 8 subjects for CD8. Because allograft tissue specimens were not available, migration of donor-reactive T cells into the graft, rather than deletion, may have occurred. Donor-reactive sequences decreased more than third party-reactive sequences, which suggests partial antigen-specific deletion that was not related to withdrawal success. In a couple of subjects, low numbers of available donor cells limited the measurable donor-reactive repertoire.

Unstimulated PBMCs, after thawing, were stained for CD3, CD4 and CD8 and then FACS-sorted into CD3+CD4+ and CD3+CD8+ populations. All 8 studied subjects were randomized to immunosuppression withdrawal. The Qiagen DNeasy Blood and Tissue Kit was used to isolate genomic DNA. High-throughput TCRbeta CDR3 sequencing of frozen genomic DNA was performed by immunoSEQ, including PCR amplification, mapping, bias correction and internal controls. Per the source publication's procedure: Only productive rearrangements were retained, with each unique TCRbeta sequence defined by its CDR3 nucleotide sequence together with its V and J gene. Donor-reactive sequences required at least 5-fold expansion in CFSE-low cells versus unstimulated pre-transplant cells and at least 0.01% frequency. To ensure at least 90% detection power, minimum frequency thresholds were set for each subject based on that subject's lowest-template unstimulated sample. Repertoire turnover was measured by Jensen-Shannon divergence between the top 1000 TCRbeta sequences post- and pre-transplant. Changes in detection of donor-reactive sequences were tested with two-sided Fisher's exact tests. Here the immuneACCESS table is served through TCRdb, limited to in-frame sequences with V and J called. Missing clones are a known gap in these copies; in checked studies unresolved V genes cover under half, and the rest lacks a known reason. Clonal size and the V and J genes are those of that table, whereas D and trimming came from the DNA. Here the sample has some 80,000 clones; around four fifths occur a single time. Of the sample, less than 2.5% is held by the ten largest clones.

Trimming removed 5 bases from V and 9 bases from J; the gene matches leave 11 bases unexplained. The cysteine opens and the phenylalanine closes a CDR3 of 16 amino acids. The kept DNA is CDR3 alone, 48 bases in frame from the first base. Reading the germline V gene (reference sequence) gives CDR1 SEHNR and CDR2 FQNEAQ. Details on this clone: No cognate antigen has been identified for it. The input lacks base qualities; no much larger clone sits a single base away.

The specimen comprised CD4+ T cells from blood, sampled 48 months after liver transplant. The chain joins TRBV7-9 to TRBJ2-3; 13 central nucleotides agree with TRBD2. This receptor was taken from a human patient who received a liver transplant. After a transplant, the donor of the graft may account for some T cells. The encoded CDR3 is CASSPRTSGSGRTQYF. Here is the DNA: TGTGCCAGCAGCCCTCGGACTAGCGGGAGTGGTAGGACGCAGTATTTT.